This T cell receptor beta chain stems from a study of cytomegalovirus exposure and HLA in healthy donors. Study-wide results and caveats: Per a prior analysis, the majority of TCR beta V segments were productive roughly 87% or roughly 30% of the time. Differences between HLA loci emerged in a later analysis of TCR association rates, with DRB1 most and HLA-C fewest. There were some V segments, including TRBV6-2 and TRBV6-3, excluded as indistinguishable. CMV serostatus alone was available as immune exposure information.

In germline, CDR1 is MNHNS, CDR2 SASEGT. CDR3 size: 12 residues. V lost 4 bases and J 8 bases, leaving 11 bases between the germline ends. PCR used 60 Vbeta primers and 13 Jbeta primers. The table came from immunoSEQ multiplex PCR; TCRdb's copy has only in-frame clones and leaves some out. The sample holds about 35,000 clones, more than 80% seen once. As for this clone: Antigen unknown.

This TCR derives from a male donor in good health and CMV-seronegative. Sequencing was carried out using PBMCs. The V gene is TRBV6-1, the J gene TRBJ1-1; possible D gene TRBD1, 5 bases. This CDR3 reads CASSVDSGEAFF. The DNA for the CDR3 is TGTGCCAGCAGTGTAGACAGTGGAGAAGCTTTCTTT.